Listed here is a single TCR beta chain. The antigen remains undetermined. A read error may account for a junction end that differs from germline. The data are from a study of post-analysis software for immune sequencing data. Study-level points and caveats: Controls had lower frequencies than patients of four or five TRBV segments, which included TRBV5-6, TRBV5-1 and TRBV20-1.

Unique molecular identifiers were carried by the TCR beta cDNA libraries. A single record per CDR3 protein comes from TCRdb applying MiXCR to the PCR reads. The sample shows 150,000 to 200,000 distinct CDR3 sequences, 35% to 40% of them seen only once. Germline V gene sequence: CDR1 SGHNT, CDR2 YENEEA. The CDR3 sequence is 18 residues long. The sequencing here drew on blood, taken after autologous hematopoietic stem cell transplantation. The rearrangement uses TRBV11-3 and TRBJ2-1, with a weak D call TRBD2 (6 bases). This TCR came from a girl aged 10 to 17 with multiple sclerosis. CDR3 in DNA: TGTGCCGGCAGCTTTGAAGGCCCCCCGGGCGGGGCCTACAATGATCAGTTCTTC. This encodes CAGSFEGPPGGAYNDQFF.